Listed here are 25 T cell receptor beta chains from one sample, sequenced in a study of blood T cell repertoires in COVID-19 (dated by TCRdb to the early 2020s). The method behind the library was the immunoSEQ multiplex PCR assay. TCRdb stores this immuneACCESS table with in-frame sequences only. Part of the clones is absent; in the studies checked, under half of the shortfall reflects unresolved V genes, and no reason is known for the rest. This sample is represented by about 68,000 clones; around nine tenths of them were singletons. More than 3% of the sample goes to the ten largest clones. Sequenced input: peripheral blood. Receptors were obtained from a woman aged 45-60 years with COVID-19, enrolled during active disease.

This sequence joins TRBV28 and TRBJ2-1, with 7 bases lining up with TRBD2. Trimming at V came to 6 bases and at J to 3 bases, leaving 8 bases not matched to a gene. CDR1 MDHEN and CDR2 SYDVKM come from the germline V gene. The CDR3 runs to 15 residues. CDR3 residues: CASREAGKGYNEQFF. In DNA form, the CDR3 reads TGTGCCAGCAGAGAAGCGGGAAAAGGCTACAATGAGCAGTTCTTC.

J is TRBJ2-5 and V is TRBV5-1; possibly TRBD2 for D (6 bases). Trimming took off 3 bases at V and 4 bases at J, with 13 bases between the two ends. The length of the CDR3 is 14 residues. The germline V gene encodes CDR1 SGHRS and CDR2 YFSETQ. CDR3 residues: CASSWDFFGETQYF. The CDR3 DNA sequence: TGCGCCAGCAGCTGGGACTTCTTCGGAGAGACCCAGTACTTC.

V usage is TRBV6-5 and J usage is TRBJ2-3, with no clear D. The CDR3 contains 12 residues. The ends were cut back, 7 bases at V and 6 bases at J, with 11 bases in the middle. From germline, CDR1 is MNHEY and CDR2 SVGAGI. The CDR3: CASTLPSDTQYF. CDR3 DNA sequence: TGTGCCAGCACTCTACCCTCGGATACGCAGTATTTT.

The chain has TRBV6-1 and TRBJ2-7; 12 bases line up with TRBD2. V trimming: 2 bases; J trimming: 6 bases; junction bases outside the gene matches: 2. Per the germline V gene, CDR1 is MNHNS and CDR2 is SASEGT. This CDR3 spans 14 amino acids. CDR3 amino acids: CASSELAGGGEQYF. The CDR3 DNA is TGTGCCAGCAGTGAACTAGCGGGGGGGGGCGAGCAGTACTTC.

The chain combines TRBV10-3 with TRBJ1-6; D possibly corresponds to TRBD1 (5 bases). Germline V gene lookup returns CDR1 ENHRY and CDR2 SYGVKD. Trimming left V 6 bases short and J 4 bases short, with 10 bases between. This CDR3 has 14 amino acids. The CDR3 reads CAIRARGYNSPLHF. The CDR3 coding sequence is TGTGCCATCAGGGCCCGGGGGTATAATTCACCCCTCCACTTT.

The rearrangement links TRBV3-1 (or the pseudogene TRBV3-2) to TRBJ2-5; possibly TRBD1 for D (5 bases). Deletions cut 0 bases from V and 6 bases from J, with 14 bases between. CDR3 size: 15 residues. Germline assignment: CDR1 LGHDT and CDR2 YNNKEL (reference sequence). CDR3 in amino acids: CASSQDQGRPQTQYF. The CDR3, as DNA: TGTGCCAGCAGCCAAGATCAGGGCCGTCCCCAGACCCAGTACTTC.

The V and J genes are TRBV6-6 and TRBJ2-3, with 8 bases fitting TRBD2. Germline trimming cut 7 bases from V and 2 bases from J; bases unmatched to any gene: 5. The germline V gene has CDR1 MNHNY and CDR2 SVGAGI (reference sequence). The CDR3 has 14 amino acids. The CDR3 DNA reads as TGTGCCAGCATCCCAGCGGGAGTCACAGATACGCAGTATTTT. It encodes CASIPAGVTDTQYF.

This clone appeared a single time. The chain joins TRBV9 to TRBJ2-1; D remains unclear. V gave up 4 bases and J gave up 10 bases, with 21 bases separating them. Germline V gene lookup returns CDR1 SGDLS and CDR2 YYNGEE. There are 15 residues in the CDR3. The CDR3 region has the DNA TGTGCCAGCAGCCCGACTCTAGTTCCGTTCGGGGAGCAGTTCTTC. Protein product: CASSPTLVPFGEQFF.

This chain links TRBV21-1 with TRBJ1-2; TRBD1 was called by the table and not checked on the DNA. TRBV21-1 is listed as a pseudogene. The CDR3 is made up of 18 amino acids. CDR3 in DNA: TGTGCCAGCAGCAGAAGGACAGGGAGTCTTCCCTCAACCTATGGCTACACCTTC. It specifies CASSRRTGSLPSTYGYTF.

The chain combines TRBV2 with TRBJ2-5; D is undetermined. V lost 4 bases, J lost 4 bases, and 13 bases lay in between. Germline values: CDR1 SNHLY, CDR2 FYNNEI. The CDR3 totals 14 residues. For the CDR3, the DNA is TGTGCCAGCAGTGGAGGCGGAGTAGGAGAGACCCAGTACTTC. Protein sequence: CASSGGGVGETQYF.

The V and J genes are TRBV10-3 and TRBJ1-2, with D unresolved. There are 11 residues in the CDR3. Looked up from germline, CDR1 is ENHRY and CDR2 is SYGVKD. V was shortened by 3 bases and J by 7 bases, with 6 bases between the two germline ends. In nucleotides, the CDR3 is TGTGCCATCAGTGAATCGGGTGGCTACACCTTC. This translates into CAISESGGYTF.

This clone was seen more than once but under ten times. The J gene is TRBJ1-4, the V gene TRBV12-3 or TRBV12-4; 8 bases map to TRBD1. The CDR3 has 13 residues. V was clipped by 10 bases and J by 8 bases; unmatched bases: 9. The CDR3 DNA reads TGTGCCAACACGGACAGGGATTCCGAAAAACTGTTTTTT. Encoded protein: CANTDRDSEKLFF.

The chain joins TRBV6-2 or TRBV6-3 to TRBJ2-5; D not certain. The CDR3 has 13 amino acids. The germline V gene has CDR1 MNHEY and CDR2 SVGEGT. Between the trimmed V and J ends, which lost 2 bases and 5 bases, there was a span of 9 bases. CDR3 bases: TGTGCCAGCAGTTACGTAGTTCCGGAGACCCAGTACTTC. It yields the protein CASSYVVPETQYF.

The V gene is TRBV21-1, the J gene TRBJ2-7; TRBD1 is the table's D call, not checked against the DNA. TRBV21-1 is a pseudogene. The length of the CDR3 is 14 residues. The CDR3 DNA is TGTGCCAGCAGCTCCCGGGACAGGGTATACGAGCAGTACTTC. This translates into CASSSRDRVYEQYF.

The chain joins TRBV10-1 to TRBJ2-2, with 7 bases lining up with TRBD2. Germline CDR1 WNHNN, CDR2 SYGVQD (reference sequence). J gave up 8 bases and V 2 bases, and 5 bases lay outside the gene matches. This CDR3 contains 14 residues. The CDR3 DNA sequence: TGCGCCAGCAGTGAGACTAGCGCTCTAGGGGAGCTGTTTTTT. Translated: CASSETSALGELFF.

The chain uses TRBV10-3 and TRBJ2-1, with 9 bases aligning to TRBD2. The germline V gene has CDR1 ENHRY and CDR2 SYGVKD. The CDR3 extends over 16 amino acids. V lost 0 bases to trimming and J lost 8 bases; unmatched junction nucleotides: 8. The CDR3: CAISESPAGGVHEQFF. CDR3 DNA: TGTGCCATCAGTGAGTCGCCAGCGGGAGGAGTCCATGAGCAGTTCTTC.

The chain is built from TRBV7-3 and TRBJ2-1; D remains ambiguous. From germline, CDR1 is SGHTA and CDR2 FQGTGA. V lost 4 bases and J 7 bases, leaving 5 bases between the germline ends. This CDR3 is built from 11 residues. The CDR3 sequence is CASSSHNEQFF. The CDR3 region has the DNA TGTGCCAGCAGCTCCCATAATGAGCAGTTCTTC.

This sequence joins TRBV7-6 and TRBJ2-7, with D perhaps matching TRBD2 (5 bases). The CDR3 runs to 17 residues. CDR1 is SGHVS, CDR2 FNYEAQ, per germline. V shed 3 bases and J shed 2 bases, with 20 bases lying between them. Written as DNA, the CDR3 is TGTGCCAGCAGCTTGACCGCGCGGGCAGCTTATACCTACGAGCAGTACTTC. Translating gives CASSLTARAAYTYEQYF.

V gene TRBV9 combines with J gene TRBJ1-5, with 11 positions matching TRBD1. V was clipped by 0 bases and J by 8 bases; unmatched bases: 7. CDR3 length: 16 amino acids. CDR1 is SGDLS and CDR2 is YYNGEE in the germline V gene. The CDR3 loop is CASSVGTGGLGEPQHF. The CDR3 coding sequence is TGTGCCAGCAGCGTAGGGACAGGGGGCCTGGGGGAGCCCCAGCATTTT.

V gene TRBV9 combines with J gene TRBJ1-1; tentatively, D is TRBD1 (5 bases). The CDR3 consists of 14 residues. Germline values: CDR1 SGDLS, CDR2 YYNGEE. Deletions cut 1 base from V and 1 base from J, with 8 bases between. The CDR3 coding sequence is TGTGCCAGCAGCGTAAGTCAGGGGAACACTGAAGCTTTCTTT. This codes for CASSVSQGNTEAFF.

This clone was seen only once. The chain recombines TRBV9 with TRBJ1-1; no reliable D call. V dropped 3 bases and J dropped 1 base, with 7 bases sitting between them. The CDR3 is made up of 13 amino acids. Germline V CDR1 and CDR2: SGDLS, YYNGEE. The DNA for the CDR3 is TGTGCCAGCAGCGCCTCTTCGAACACTGAAGCTTTCTTT. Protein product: CASSASSNTEAFF.

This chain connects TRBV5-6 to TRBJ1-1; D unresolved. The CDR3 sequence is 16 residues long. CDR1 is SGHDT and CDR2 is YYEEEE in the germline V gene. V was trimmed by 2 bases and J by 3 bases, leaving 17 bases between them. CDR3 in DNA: TGTGCCAGCAGCTTCGGGGTGATCGTTAGGGACACTGAAGCTTTCTTT. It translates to CASSFGVIVRDTEAFF.

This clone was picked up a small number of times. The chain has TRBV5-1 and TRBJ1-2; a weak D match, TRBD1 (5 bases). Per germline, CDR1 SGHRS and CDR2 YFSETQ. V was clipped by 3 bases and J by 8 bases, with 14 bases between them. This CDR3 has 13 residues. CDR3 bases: TGCGCCAGCAGCTCCTCAGGGCTGGACGGCTACACCTTC. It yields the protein CASSSSGLDGYTF.

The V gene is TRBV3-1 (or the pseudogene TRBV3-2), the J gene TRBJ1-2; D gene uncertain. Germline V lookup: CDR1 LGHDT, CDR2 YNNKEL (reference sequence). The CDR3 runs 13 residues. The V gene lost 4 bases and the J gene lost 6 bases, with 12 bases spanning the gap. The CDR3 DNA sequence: TGTGCCAGCAGCCCGAGGGCCAAGGATGGCTACACCTTC. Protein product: CASSPRAKDGYTF.

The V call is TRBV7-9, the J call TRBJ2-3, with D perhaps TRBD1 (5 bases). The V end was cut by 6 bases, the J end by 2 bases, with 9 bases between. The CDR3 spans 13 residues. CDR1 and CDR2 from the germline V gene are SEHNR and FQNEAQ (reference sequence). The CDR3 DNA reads TGTGCCAGCAGTAGACAGAACACAGATACGCAGTATTTT. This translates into CASSRQNTDTQYF.